This T cell receptor beta chain came from a study of shared clonotypes between healthy human individuals. This CDR3 region has 15 residues. With 8 bases clipped from V and 2 bases from J, the junction kept 7 bases outside the gene matches. The germline CDR1 and CDR2 sequences are MNHNY and SVGAGI (reference sequence). It was 200 to 250 ng DNA, 30,000 or so T cell genomes, that sorted-subset replicate PCRs used. The data were produced by immunoSEQ multiplex PCR, yet TCRdb's version contains in-frame clones alone and is incomplete. The repertoire holds over 2 million clones, with 85% to 95% as singletons.

The sequencing sample was made of naive CD4+ T cells sorted from blood. Subset described: CD45RA+ positively selected. The sequence derives from a man aged 18 to 30 in good health. J is TRBJ2-2 and V is TRBV6-6; 8 nucleotides align to TRBD2. CDR3 sequence reads: CASVATSGNTGELFF. In DNA form, the CDR3 reads TGTGCCAGCGTTGCAACTAGCGGTAACACCGGGGAGCTGTTTTTT.